This T cell receptor beta chain was captured in a study of T cell responses to AZD1222 COVID-19 vaccine. Study-wide points: Reportedly, close to half of spike-specific TCRs are directed against unmutated variant regions. Following two doses of AZD1222, Spike-specific TCR breadth and depth rose.

Germline V gene lookup returns CDR1 SGHDT and CDR2 YYEEEE. Trimming cost V 1 base and J 4 bases, with 15 bases left between them. CDR3 length: 16 amino acids. Of note for this clone: Its antigen is currently unknown.

Profiling relied on immunoSEQ multiplex PCR, and the TCRdb table lists in-frame clones only, not all of them. This table holds some 150,000 clones, around 85% found once. The chain joins TRBV5-6 to TRBJ1-3; the D gene is possibly TRBD1 (5 bases). Sample: peripheral blood, taken 28 days after the second dose of the MenACWY control vaccine. This TCR was sampled from an adult who received the MenACWY meningococcal vaccine as a control. The CDR3 DNA reads as TGTGCCAGCAGCTTGCCCGGGACGTCCCGGGGAAACACCATATATTTT. Translating it yields CASSLPGTSRGNTIYF.